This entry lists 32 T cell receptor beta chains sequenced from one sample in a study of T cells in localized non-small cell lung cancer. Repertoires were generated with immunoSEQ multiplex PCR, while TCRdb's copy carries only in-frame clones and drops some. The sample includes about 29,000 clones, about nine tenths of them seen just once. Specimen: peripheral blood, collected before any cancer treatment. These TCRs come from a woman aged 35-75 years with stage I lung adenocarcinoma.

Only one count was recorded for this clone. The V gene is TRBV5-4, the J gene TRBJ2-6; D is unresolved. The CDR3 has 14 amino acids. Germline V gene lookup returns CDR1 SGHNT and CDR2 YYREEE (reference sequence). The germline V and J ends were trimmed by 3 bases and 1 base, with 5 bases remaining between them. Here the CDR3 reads CASSSRSGANVLTF. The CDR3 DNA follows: TGTGCCAGCAGCTCGCGTTCTGGGGCCAACGTCCTGACTTTC.

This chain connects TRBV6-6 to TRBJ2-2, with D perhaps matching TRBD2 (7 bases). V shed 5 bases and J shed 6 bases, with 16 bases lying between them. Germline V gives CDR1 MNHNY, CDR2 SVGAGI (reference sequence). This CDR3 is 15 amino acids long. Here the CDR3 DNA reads TGTGCCAGCAGTAGGGGGGGCCGGGTCGCCGGGGAGCTGTTTTTT. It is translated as CASSRGGRVAGELFF.

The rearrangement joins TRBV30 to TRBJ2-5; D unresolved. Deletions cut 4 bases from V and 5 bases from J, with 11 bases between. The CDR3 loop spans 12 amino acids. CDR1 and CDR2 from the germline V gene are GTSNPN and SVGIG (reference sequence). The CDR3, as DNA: TGTGCCTGGACCTCCGGGTCGGAGACCCAGTACTTC. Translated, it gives CAWTSGSETQYF.

The CDR3 spells CASSLPGQGNGEQYF. CDR3 sequence (DNA): TGTGCCAGCAGTCTTCCGGGACAAGGGAATGGCGAGCAGTACTTC. The chain carries TRBV28 and TRBJ2-7, with TRBD1 as a possible D gene (6 bases). This CDR3 contains 15 residues. CDR1 is MDHEN and CDR2 is SYDVKM in the germline V gene. The ends were cut back, 5 bases at V and 6 bases at J, with 20 bases in the middle.

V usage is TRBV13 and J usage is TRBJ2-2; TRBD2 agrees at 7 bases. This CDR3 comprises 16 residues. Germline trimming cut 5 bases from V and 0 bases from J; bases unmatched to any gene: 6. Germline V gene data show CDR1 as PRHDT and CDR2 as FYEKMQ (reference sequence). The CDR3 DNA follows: TGTGCCAGCAGCGGACTAGACCAAGCGAACACCGGGGAGCTGTTTTTT. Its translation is CASSGLDQANTGELFF. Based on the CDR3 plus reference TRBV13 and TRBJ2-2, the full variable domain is AAGVIQSPRHLIKEKRETATLKCYPIPRHDTVYWYQQGPGQDPQFLISFYEKMQSDKGSIPDRFSAQQFSDYHSELNMSSLELGDSALYFCASSGLDQANTGELFFGEGSRLTVL.

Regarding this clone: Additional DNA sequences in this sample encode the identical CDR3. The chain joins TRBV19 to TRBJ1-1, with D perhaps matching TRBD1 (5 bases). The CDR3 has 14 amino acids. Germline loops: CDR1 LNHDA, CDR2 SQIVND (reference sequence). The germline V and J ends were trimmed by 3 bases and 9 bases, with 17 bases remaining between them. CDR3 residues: CASSIGQGLPQAFF. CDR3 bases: TGTGCCAGTAGTATTGGTCAGGGCCTCCCGCAAGCTTTCTTT. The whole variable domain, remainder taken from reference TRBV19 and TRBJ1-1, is DGGITQSPKYLFRKEGQNVTLSCEQNLNHDAMYWYRQDPGQGLRLIYYSQIVNDFQKGDIAEGYSVSREKKESFPLTVTSAQKNPTAFYLCASSIGQGLPQAFFGQGTRLTVV.

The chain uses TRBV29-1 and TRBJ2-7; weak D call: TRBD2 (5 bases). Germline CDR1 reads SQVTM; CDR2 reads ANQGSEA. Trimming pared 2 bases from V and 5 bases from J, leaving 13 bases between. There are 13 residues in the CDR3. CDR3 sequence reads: CSVEIDKEDEQYF. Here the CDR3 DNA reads TGCAGCGTTGAAATCGACAAGGAGGACGAGCAGTACTTC.

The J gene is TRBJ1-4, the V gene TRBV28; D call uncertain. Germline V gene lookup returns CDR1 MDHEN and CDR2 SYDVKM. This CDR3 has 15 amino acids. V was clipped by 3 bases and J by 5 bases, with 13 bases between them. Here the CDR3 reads CASSFSPGQNEKLFF. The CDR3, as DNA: TGTGCCAGCAGTTTTAGCCCGGGTCAAAATGAAAAACTGTTTTTT.

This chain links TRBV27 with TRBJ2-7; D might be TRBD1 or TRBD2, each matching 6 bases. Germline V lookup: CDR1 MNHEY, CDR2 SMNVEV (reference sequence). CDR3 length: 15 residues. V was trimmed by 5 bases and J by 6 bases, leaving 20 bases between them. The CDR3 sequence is CASSHLGGGVGEQYF. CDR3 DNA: TGTGCCAGCAGTCACCTTGGGGGCGGGGTGGGCGAGCAGTACTTC.

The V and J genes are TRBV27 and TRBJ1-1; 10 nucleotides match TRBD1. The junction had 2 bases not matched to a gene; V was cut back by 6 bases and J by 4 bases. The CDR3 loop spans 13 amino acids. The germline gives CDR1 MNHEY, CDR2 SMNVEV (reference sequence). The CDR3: CASSRTGGTEAFF. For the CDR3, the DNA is TGTGCCAGCAGCAGGACAGGGGGCACTGAAGCTTTCTTT.

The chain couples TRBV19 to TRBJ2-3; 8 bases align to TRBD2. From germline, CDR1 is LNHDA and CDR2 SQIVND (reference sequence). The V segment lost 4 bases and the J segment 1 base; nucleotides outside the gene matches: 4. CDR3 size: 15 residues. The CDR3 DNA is TGTGCCAGTAGTACACGAGCGGGGGGCACAGATACGCAGTATTTT. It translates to CASSTRAGGTDTQYF.

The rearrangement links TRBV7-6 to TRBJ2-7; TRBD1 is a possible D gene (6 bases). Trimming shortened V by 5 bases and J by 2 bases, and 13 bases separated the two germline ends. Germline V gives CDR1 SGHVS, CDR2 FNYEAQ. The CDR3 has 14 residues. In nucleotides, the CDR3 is TGTGCCAGCAGCCCCCACAGGGATGCCTACGAGCAGTACTTC. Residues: CASSPHRDAYEQYF.

CDR3 sequence (DNA): TGTGCCAGCAGTTTAGGGCCCATAGGGGCGGGGGAGCTGTTTTTT. Translating it yields CASSLGPIGAGELFF. The chain couples TRBV28 to TRBJ2-2, with a possible D match to TRBD1 (5 bases). The CDR3 contains 15 residues. CDR1 MDHEN and CDR2 SYDVKM come from the germline V gene. Trimming took 2 bases from V and 8 from J, leaving 15 bases between them.

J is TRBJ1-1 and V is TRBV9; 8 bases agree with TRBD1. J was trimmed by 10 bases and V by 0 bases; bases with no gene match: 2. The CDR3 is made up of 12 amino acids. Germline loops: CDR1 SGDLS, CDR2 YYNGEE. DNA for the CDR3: TGTGCCAGCAGCGTAGGCCAGGGGGCAGCTTTCTTT. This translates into CASSVGQGAAFF.

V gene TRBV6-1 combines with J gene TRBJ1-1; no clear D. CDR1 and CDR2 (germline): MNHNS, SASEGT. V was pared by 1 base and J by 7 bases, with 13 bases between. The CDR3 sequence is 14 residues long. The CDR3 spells CASSEDWGRGEAFF. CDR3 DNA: TGTGCCAGCAGTGAAGATTGGGGTAGAGGTGAAGCTTTCTTT.

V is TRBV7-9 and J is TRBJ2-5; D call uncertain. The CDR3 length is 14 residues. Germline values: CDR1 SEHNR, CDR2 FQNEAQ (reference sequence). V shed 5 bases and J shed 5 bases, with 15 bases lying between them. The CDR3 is CASSPHRAMETQYF. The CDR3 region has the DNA TGTGCCAGCAGCCCCCACCGAGCCATGGAGACCCAGTACTTC.

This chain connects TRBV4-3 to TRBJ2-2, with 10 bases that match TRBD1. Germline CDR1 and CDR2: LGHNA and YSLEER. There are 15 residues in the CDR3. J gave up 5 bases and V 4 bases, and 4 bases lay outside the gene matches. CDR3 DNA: TGCGCCAGCAGCCCCGACAGGGGGCAGACCGGGGAGCTGTTTTTT. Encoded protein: CASSPDRGQTGELFF.

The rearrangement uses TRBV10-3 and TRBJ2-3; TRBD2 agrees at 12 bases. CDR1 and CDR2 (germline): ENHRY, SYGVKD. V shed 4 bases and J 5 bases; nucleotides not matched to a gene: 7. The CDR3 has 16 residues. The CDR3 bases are TGTGCCATCAGTGTCCCACTAGCGGGAGGTGTAGATACGCAGTATTTT. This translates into CAISVPLAGGVDTQYF.

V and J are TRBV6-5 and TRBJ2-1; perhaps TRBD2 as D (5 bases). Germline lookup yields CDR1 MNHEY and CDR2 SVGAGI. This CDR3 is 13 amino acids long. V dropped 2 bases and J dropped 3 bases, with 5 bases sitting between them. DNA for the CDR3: TGTGCCAGCAGTTACCGGGGCTACAATGAGCAGTTCTTC. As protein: CASSYRGYNEQFF.

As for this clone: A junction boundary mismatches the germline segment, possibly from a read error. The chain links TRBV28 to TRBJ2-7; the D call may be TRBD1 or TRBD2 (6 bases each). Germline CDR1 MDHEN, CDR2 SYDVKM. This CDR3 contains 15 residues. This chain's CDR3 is CASRTGGGWFYGQYF. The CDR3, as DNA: TGTGCCAGCAGGACAGGTGGAGGGTGGTTCTACGGGCAGTACTTC.

The DNA of the CDR3 is TGCGCCAGCAGCTCGCCAGGGGGCTTAATCGAGCAGTACTTC. Encoded protein: CASSSPGGLIEQYF. The chain links TRBV5-1 to TRBJ2-7; the match to TRBD1 covers 8 bases. Trimming at V came to 3 bases and at J to 6 bases, leaving 8 bases not matched to a gene. Germline V gene sequence: CDR1 SGHRS, CDR2 YFSETQ. The CDR3 extends over 14 amino acids.

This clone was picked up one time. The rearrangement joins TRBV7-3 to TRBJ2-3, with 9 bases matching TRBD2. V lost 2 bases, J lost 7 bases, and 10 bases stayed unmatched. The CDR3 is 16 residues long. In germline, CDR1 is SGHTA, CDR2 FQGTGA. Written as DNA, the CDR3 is TGTGCCAGCAGCTTATTGGCGGGGGGGCCCCGCCATACGCAGTATTTT. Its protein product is CASSLLAGGPRHTQYF.

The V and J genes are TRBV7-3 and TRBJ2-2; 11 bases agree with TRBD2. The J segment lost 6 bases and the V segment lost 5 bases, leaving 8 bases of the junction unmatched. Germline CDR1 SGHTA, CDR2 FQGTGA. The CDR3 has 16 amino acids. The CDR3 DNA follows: TGTGCCAGCAGCACGGGGACTAGCGGCTGGGCCGGGGAGCTGTTTTTT. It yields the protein CASSTGTSGWAGELFF.

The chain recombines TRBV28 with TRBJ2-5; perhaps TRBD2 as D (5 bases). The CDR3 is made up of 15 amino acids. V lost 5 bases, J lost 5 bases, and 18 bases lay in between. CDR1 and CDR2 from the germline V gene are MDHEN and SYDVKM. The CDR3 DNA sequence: TGTGCCAGCAGTCCCCAAGGACGGGGTCTCGAGACCCAGTACTTC. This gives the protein CASSPQGRGLETQYF. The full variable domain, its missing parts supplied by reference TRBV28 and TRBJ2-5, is DVKVTQSSRYLVKRTGEKVFLECVQDMDHENMFWYRQDPGLGLRLIYFSYDVKMKEKGDIPEGYSVSREKKERFSLILESASTNQTSMYLCASSPQGRGLETQYFGPGTRLLVL.

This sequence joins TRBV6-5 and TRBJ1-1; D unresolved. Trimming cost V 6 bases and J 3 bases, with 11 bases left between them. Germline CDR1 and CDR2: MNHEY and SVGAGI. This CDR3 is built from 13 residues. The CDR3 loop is CASSPGSYTEAFF. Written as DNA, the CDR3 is TGTGCCAGCAGCCCCGGGTCGTACACTGAAGCTTTCTTT.

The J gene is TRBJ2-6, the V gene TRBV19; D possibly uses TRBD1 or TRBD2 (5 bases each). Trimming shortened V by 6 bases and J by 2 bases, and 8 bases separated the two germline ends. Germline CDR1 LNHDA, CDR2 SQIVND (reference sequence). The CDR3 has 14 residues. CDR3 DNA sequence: TGTGCCAGTAGCCAGGGACCTGGGGCCAACGTCCTGACTTTC. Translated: CASSQGPGANVLTF.

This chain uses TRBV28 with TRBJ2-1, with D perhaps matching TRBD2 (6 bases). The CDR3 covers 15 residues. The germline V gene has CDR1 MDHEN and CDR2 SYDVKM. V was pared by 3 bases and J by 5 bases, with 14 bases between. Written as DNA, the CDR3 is TGTGCCAGCAGTTTTCCGGGAGTCTCTAACAATGAGCAGTTCTTC. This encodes CASSFPGVSNNEQFF.

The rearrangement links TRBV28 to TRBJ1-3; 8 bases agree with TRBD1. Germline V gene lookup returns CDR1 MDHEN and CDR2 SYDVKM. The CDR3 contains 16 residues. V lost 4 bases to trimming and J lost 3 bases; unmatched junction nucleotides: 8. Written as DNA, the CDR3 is TGTGCCAGCAGTTCCCTGACAGGGGCGGGTGGAAACACCATATATTTT. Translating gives CASSSLTGAGGNTIYF.

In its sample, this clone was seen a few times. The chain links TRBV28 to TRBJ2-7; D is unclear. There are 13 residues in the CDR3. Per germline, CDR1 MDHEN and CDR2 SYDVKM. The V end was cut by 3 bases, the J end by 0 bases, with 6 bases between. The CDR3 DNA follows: TGTGCCAGCAGTTTTAGGGTCTCCTACGAGCAGTACTTC. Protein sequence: CASSFRVSYEQYF.

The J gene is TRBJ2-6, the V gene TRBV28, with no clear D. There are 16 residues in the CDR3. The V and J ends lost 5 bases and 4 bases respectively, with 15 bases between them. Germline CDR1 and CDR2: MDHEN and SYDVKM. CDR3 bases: TGTGCCAGCAGTACCCATGGTGGGTGGGGGGCCAACGTCCTGACTTTC. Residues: CASSTHGGWGANVLTF.

The CDR3: CASSPSTSGGFHEQYF. CDR3 bases: TGTGCCAGCAGCCCCTCGACTAGCGGGGGGTTTCACGAGCAGTACTTC. This rearrangement joins TRBV6-6 to TRBJ2-7; 13 bases line up with TRBD2. V lost 6 bases and J lost 5; bases outside the gene matches: 10. Germline loops: CDR1 MNHNY, CDR2 SVGAGI (reference sequence). The CDR3 runs to 16 residues.

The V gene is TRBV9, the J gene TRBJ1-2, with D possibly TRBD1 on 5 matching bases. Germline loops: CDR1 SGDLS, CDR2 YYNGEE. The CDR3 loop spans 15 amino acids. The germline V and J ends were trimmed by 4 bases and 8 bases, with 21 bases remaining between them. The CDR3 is CASSSRSGTAKGYTF. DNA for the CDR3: TGTGCCAGCAGCTCCCGGTCTGGGACGGCGAAAGGCTACACCTTC. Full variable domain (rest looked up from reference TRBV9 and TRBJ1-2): DSGVTQTPKHLITATGQRVTLRCSPRSGDLSVYWYQQSLDQGLQFLIQYYNGEERAKGNILERFSAQQFPDLHSELNLSSLELGDSALYFCASSSRSGTAKGYTFGSGTRLTVV.